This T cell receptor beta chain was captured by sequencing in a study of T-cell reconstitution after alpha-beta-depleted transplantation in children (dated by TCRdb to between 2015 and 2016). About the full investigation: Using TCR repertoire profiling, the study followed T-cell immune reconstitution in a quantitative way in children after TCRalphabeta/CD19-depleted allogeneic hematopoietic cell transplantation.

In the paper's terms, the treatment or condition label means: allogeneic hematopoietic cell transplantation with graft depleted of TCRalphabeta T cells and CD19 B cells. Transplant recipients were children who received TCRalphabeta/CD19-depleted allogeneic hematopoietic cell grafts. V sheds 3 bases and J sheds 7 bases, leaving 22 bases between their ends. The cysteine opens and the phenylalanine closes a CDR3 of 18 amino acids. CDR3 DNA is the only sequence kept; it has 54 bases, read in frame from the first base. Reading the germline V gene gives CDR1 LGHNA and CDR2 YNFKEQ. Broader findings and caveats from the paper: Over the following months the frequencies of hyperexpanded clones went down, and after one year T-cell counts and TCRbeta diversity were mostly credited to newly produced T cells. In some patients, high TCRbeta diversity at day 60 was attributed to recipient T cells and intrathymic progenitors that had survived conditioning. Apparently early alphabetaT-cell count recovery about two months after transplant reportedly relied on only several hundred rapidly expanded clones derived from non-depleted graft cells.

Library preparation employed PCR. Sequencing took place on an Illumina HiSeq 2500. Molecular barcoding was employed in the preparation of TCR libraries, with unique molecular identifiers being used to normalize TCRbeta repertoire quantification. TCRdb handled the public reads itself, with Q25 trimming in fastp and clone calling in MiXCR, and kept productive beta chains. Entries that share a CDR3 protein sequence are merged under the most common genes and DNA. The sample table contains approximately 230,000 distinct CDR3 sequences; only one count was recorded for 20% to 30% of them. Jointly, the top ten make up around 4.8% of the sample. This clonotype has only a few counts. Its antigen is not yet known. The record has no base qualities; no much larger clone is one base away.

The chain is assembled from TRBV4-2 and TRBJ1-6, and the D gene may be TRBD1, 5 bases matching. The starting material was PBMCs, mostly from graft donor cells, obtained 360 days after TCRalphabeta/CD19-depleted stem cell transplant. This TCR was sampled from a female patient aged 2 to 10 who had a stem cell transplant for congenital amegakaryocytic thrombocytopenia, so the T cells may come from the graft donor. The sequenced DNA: TGTGCCAGCAGCCAGGCAGCAACAGGATTTTTGCCGAATTCACCCCTCCACTTT. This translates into CASSQAATGFLPNSPLHF.